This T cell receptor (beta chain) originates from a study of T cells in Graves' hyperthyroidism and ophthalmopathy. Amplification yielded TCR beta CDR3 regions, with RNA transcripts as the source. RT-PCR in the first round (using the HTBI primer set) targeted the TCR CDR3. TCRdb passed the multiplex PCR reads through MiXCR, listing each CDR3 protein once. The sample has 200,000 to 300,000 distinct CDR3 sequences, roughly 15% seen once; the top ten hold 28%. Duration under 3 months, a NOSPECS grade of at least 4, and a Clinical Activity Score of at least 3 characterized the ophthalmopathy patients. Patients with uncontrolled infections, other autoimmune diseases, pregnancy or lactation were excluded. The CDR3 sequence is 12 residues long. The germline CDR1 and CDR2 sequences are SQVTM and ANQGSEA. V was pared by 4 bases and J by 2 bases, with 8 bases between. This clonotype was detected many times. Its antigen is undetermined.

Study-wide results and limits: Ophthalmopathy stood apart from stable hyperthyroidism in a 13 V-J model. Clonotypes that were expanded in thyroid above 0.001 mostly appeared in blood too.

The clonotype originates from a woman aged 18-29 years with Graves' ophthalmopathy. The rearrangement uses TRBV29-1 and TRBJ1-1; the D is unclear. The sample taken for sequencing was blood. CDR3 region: CSVVEGNTEAFF. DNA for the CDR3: TGCAGCGTTGTAGAGGGTAACACTGAAGCTTTCTTT.